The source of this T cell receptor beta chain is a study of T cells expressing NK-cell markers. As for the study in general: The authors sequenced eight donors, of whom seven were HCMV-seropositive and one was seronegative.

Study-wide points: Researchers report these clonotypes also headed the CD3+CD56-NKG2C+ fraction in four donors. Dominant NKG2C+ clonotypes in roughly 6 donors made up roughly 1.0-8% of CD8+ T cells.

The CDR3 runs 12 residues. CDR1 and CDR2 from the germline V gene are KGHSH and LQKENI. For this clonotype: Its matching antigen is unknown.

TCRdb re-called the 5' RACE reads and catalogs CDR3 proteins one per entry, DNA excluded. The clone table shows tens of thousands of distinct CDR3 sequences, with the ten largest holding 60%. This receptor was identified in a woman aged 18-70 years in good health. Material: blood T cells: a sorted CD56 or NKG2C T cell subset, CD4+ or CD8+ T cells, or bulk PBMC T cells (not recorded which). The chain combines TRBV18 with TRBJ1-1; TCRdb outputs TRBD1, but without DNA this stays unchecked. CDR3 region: CASSPQGTEAFF.